The clone carrying this T cell receptor (beta chain) is categorized as medium-sized. Authors' processing steps: Clinicopathological groups of papillary thyroid cancer showed CDR3 differences that were used to build a distant-metastasis classifier. MiXCR was used by TCRdb to re-call the PCR reads. These V and J calls derive from TCRdb rather than the authors' analysis. The table lists about 27,000 clones, around 16% of them singletons. Ahead of thyroid surgery, no patient had received treatment of any kind. This CDR3 is 14 amino acids long. Per the germline V gene, CDR1 is SGHRS and CDR2 is YFSETQ. V was cut by 2 bases and J by 6 bases, with 15 bases left in between. The data are from a study of metastatic and nonmetastatic thyroid tumors.

The rearrangement links TRBV5-1 to TRBJ2-7; either TRBD1 or TRBD2 may supply D (6 bases each). Sequenced material: blood. This clonotype originated in a male donor with papillary thyroid cancer or a benign thyroid nodule (not recorded which). Some clones in this sample may be carry-over from other donors' samples. CDR3 nucleotide sequence: TGCGCCAGCAGCTTAGGTCTTGAGGGGGGCGAGCAGTACTTC. Translation: CASSLGLEGGEQYF.